The sequence of this T cell receptor beta chain was determined in a study of blood T cell repertoires in COVID-19. The V end was cut by 3 bases, the J end by 6 bases, with 15 bases between. CDR3 length equals 14 residues. Germline lookup yields CDR1 SGHDN and CDR2 FVKESK. The method was immunoSEQ multiplex PCR; TCRdb's version includes in-frame clones alone and lacks a portion of them. Of 200,000 or so clones in the sample, about 82% were seen once. The chain joins TRBV14 to TRBJ2-7; D is undetermined. The receptor was isolated from a woman aged 25 to 39 with acute or convalescent COVID-19. The sample consisted of peripheral blood. The DNA for the CDR3 is TGTGCCAGCAGCCATCTCAAGGCGGTGGCCGAGCAGTACTTC. This encodes CASSHLKAVAEQYF.